One sample yielded the 11 T cell receptor beta chains listed below, sequenced in a study of blood T cell repertoires in COVID-19 (dated by TCRdb to the early 2020s). The library was produced with the immunoSEQ multiplex PCR assay. TCRdb obtained this table from immuneACCESS and retained in-frame rearrangements with V and J assigned. These tables miss some clones; where compared with another copy, unresolved V genes account for less than half of the shortfall, and the remainder is unexplained. The sample data list some 80,000 clones, and around four fifths of these were observed just once. About 11% of the sample is held by the ten biggest clonotypes. Material: peripheral blood. The receptor set was obtained from a human donor in a cohort sampled during active COVID-19.

The chain is built from TRBV5-6 and TRBJ1-4, with 7 bases lining up with TRBD1. Per the germline V gene, CDR1 is SGHDT and CDR2 is YYEEEE. CDR3 size: 11 residues. Trimming took 3 bases from V and 10 from J; bases not matched to a gene: 0. The CDR3 reads CASSSGGKLFF. For the CDR3, the DNA is TGTGCCAGCAGCTCAGGGGGAAAACTGTTTTTT. The complete variable domain, with remaining parts taken from reference TRBV5-6 and TRBJ1-4, reads DAGVTQSPTHLIKTRGQQVTLRCSPKSGHDTVSWYQQALGQGPQFIFQYYEEEERQRGNFPDRFSGHQFPNYSSELNVNALLLGDSALYLCASSSGGKLFFGSGTQLSVL.

The chain is built from TRBV19 and TRBJ1-1, with TRBD1 matching over 7 bases. The CDR3 is made up of 14 amino acids. CDR1 and CDR2 from the germline V gene are LNHDA and SQIVND (reference sequence). With 8 bases clipped from V and 2 bases from J, the junction kept 8 bases outside the gene matches. The CDR3 protein is CASARAGGNTEAFF. CDR3 nucleotides: TGTGCCAGTGCCCGGGCAGGGGGAAACACTGAAGCTTTCTTT. Combining the CDR3 with reference TRBV19 and TRBJ1-1 gives the whole variable domain DGGITQSPKYLFRKEGQNVTLSCEQNLNHDAMYWYRQDPGQGLRLIYYSQIVNDFQKGDIAEGYSVSREKKESFPLTVTSAQKNPTAFYLCASARAGGNTEAFFGQGTRLTVV.

The genes are TRBV27 and TRBJ2-7; a possible D gene is TRBD1 (6 bases). Per germline, CDR1 MNHEY and CDR2 SMNVEV (reference sequence). CDR3 length: 12 amino acids. Trimming pared 11 bases from V and 2 bases from J, leaving 13 bases between. CDR3 coding DNA: TGTGCCGCAGGGGACGAAACCTACGAGCAGTACTTC. It encodes CAAGDETYEQYF.

The rearrangement uses TRBV28 and TRBJ1-3; no firm D call. The CDR3 consists of 17 residues. Germline values: CDR1 MDHEN, CDR2 SYDVKM. The ends were cut back, 5 bases at V and 0 bases at J, with 17 bases in the middle. This chain's CDR3 is CASSPTRRVISGNTIYF. The CDR3 DNA sequence: TGTGCCAGCAGTCCCACCCGGAGGGTAATCTCTGGAAACACCATATATTTT.

This sequence joins TRBV3-1 (or the pseudogene TRBV3-2) and TRBJ2-4; 11 nucleotides align to TRBD2. The CDR3 contains 18 residues. V was clipped by 2 bases and J by 0 bases; unmatched bases: 6. The germline V gene has CDR1 LGHDT and CDR2 YNNKEL (reference sequence). CDR3 sequence reads: CASSQFLAGGLAKNIQYF. DNA of the CDR3: TGTGCCAGCAGCCAATTTCTAGCGGGGGGCCTAGCCAAAAACATTCAGTACTTC.

The rearrangement links TRBV27 to TRBJ1-3, with D tentatively TRBD1 (5 bases). The CDR3 runs 17 residues. CDR1 and CDR2 (germline): MNHEY, SMNVEV (reference sequence). The V end was cut by 5 bases, the J end by 0 bases, with 17 bases between. The CDR3 DNA reads TGTGCCAGCAGTACATATAAGGACGGACACTCTGGAAACACCATATATTTT. This encodes CASSTYKDGHSGNTIYF.

The chain recombines TRBV2 with TRBJ2-7; 10 positions agree with TRBD1. This CDR3 contains 14 residues. The ends lost 6 bases at V and 5 bases at J; junction bases unmatched: 7. The germline V gene has CDR1 SNHLY and CDR2 FYNNEI. CDR3 coding DNA: TGTGCCAGCAGGGGGGGACAGGGGATCCACGAGCAGTACTTC. The encoded protein is CASRGGQGIHEQYF.

J is TRBJ1-6 and V is TRBV30; no clear D. Germline V gives CDR1 GTSNPN, CDR2 SVGIG (reference sequence). The CDR3 has 15 residues. Trimming took off 0 bases at V and 7 bases at J, with 13 bases between the two ends. CDR3 loop: CAWSVRGRVNSPLHF. Written as DNA, the CDR3 is TGTGCCTGGAGTGTACGGGGTAGGGTCAATTCACCCCTCCACTTT.

The chain employs TRBV27 and TRBJ2-7; 8 bases are a match to TRBD1. This CDR3 spans 15 amino acids. V lost 5 bases to trimming and J lost 1 base; unmatched junction nucleotides: 7. Per the germline V gene, CDR1 is MNHEY and CDR2 is SMNVEV (reference sequence). CDR3 protein: CASSNRTGRSYEQYF. The CDR3, as DNA: TGTGCCAGCAGTAACCGGACAGGGAGGTCCTACGAGCAGTACTTC.

This clone was counted a single time. The chain is built from TRBV7-9 and TRBJ1-4; TRBD1 might be the D (5 bases). The V gene lost 2 bases and the J gene lost 5 bases, with 9 bases spanning the gap. Germline CDR1 SEHNR, CDR2 FQNEAQ (reference sequence). This CDR3 is 14 amino acids long. Here the CDR3 DNA reads TGTGCCAGCAGCTTACAGGGAACGAATGAAAAACTGTTTTTT. Translating gives CASSLQGTNEKLFF.

The chain recombines TRBV18 with TRBJ1-1; 7 bases are a match to TRBD1. CDR1 and CDR2 (germline): KGHSH, LQKENI. The CDR3 totals 14 residues. The V and J ends lost 2 bases and 3 bases, in that order; junction bases with no gene match: 3. CDR3 amino acids: CASSPFQGDTEAFF. CDR3 in DNA: TGTGCCAGCTCACCATTTCAGGGGGACACTGAAGCTTTCTTT.